The clone carrying this T cell receptor beta chain was counted a single time. What it binds is not known. Trimming removed 4 bases from V and 4 bases from J, with 8 bases in between. CDR1 is SGHTA and CDR2 is FQGNSA in the germline V gene. This CDR3 is built from 13 residues. This sample was taken from a study of T cell responses to AZD1222 COVID-19 vaccine. Study overall: Second-dose recipients at about 4 or about 12 weeks were treated as one pooled group.

Study results and caveats: Targets within unmutated variant regions were reportedly found for nearly half of spike-specific TCRs. Spike-specific TCR breadth and depth grew following two AZD1222 doses. The donor group comprised mostly white British people and more females; the analysis possibly underestimated clonal diversity.

TCRdb's copy holds only in-frame clones and misses some; the assay was immunoSEQ multiplex PCR. The sample carries nearly 110,000 clones, 87% recorded once. The sequence derives from an adult in good health. The sequencing used peripheral blood, collected on day 0 of AZD1222 vaccination. The chain employs TRBV7-2 and TRBJ1-3, with D possibly being TRBD1 (6 bases). The CDR3, as DNA: TGTGCCAGCAGCTCTAGGGGGGGAAACACCATATATTTT. Translation: CASSSRGGNTIYF.